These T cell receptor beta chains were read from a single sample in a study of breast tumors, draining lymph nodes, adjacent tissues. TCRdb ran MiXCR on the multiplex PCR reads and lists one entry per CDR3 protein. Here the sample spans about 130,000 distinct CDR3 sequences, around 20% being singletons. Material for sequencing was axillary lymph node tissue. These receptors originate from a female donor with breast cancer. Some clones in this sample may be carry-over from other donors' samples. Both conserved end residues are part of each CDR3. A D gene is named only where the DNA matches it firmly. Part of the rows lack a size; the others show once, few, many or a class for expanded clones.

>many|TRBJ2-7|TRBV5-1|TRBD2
CASSLGLLAGGLTGEQYF
TGCGCCAGCAGCTTGGGGTTGCTAGCGGGAGGTCTTACAGGAGAGCAGTACTTC
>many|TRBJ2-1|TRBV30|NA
CAWSRGGTNNEQFF
TGTGCCTGGAGTAGGGGGGGCACCAACAATGAGCAGTTCTTC
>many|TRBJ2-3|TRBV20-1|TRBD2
CSGELAGGHSGTDTQYF
TGCAGTGGCGAACTAGCGGGGGGGCATTCCGGCACAGATACGCAGTATTTT
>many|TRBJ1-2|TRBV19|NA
CASSIARGVGGVRGYTF
TGTGCCAGTAGTATAGCCCGAGGAGTGGGGGGTGTGCGTGGCTACACCTTC
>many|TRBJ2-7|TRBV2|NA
CASSEYVGDRYEQYF
TGTGCCAGCAGTGAATATGTAGGCGATCGCTACGAGCAGTACTTC
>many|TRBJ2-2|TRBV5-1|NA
CASSPFQGGTGELFF
TGCGCCAGCAGCCCTTTTCAGGGTGGCACCGGGGAGCTGTTTTTT
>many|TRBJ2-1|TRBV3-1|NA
CASSQVGISNEQFF
TGTGCCAGCAGCCAAGTCGGGATCAGCAATGAGCAGTTCTTC
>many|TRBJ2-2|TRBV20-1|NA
CSARKTPNTGELFF
TGCAGTGCTAGAAAGACACCTAACACCGGGGAGCTGTTTTTT
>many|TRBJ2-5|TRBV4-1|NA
CASSLNRATSHQETQYF
TGCGCCAGCAGCCTGAACAGGGCCACGTCACACCAAGAGACCCAGTACTTC
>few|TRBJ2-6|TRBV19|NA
CASTRSSSGANVLTF
TGTGCCAGTACTAGGTCGTCCTCTGGGGCCAACGTCCTGACTTTC
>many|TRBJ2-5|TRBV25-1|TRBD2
CASSELGGWTSVQETQYF
TGTGCCAGCAGTGAATTGGGGGGTTGGACTAGCGTCCAAGAGACCCAGTACTTC
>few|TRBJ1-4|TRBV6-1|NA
CASRIGLTEATNEKLFF
TGTGCCAGCAGAATCGGCCTGACCGAAGCAACTAATGAAAAACTGTTTTTT
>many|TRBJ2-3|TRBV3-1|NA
CASSPLGTDTQYF
TGTGCCAGCAGCCCGCTGGGCACAGATACGCAGTATTTT
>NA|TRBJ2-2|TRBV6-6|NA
CASIGQYAPKLAANTGELFF
TGTGCCAGCATAGGACAATATGCGCCCAAGCTAGCAGCGAACACCGGGGAGCTGTTTTTT
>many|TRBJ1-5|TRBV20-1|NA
CSARGIGSGNQPQHF
TGCAGTGCTAGGGGGATTGGATCTGGCAATCAGCCCCAGCATTTT
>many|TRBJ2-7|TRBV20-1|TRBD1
CSARGDSKYEQYF
TGCAGTGCTAGGGGGGACAGCAAATACGAGCAGTACTTC
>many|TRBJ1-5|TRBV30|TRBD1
CAWSVPRTGGNNQPQHF
TGTGCCTGGAGTGTACCCAGAACAGGGGGGAACAATCAGCCCCAGCATTTT
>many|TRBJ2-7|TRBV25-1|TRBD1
CASSGSGQNSYEQYF
TGTGCCAGCAGTGGGTCGGGACAGAACTCCTACGAGCAGTACTTC
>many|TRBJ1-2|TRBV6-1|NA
CASTGGSYGYTF
TGTGCCAGCACCGGGGGGTCCTATGGCTACACCTTC
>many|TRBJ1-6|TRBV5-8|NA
CASSTPGDNSPLHF
TGTGCCAGCAGCACACCAGGGGATAATTCACCCCTCCACTTT
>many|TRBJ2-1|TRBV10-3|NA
CAISAEQGGEQFF
TGTGCCATCAGTGCGGAGCAGGGAGGTGAGCAGTTCTTC
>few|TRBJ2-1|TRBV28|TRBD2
CASSLRRLALSYNEQFF
TGTGCCAGCAGTTTGAGGCGACTAGCTCTGTCCTACAATGAGCAGTTCTTC
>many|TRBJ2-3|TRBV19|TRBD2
CASSTTGTSGTDTQYF
TGTGCCAGTAGTACAACCGGGACTAGCGGCACAGATACGCAGTATTTT
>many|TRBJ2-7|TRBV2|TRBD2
CASSESSGRYYEQYF
TGTGCCAGCAGTGAATCTAGCGGGAGGTATTACGAGCAGTACTTC
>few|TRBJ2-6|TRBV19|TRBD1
CASSPTGGSKAGANVLTF
TGTGCCAGTAGTCCAACAGGGGGTTCCAAGGCTGGGGCCAACGTCCTGACTTTC
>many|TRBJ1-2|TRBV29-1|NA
CSVEDVRYGYTF
TGCAGCGTTGAGGACGTCCGCTATGGCTACACCTTC
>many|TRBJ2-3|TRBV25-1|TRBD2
CASSDPGLAGPDTQYF
TGTGCCAGCAGTGACCCCGGACTAGCGGGGCCTGATACGCAGTATTTT
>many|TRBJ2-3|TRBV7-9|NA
CASSLMEFDTQYF
TGTGCCAGCAGCTTAATGGAATTTGATACGCAGTATTTT
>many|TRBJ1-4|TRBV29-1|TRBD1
CSVHRGTDEKLFF
TGCAGCGTCCACAGGGGGACGGATGAAAAACTGTTTTTT
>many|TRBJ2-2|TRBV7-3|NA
CASSLSVTGELFF
TGTGCCAGCAGCTTATCCGTCACCGGGGAGCTGTTTTTT
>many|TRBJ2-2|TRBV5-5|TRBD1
CASRRDRRINTGELFF
TGTGCCAGCAGGAGGGACAGGAGAATTAACACCGGGGAGCTGTTTTTT
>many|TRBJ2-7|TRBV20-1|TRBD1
CSARAGTGSYEQYF
TGCAGTGCTAGAGCCGGGACAGGGTCCTACGAGCAGTACTTC
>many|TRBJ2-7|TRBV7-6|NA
CASNDDGSSYEQYF
TGTGCCAGCAACGATGACGGGAGCTCCTACGAGCAGTACTTC
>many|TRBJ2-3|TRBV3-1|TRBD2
CASSQGLAGGTDTQYF
TGTGCCAGCAGCCAGGGACTAGCGGGGGGCACAGATACGCAGTATTTT
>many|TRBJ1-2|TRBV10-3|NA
CAISGGFGGRVNYGYTF
TGTGCCATCAGTGGAGGTTTCGGGGGCAGGGTCAACTATGGCTACACCTTC
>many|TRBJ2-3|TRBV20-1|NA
CSANLDGGTDTQYF
TGCAGTGCTAACCTAGACGGGGGCACAGATACGCAGTATTTT
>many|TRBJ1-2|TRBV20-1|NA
CSALSGPSAYTF
TGCAGTGCTTTATCAGGCCCGTCCGCCTACACCTTC
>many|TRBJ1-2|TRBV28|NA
CASSQSGDYGYTF
TGTGCCAGCAGTCAATCAGGGGACTATGGCTACACCTTC
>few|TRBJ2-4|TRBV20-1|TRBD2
CSARHSIGGDGAKNIQYF
TGCAGTGCTAGACACTCTATCGGGGGGGACGGAGCCAAAAACATTCAGTACTTC
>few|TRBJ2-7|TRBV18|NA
CASSPRDYSRGEQYF
TGTGCCAGCTCACCACGAGATTATAGTCGAGGCGAGCAGTACTTC
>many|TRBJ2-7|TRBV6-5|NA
CASSSRPIYEQYF
TGTGCCAGCAGTTCTCGACCGATTTACGAGCAGTACTTC
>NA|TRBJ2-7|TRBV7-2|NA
CASSWNTGGRDEQYF
TGTGCCAGCAGCTGGAACACCGGGGGGCGCGACGAGCAGTACTTC